This passage covers 14 T cell receptor beta chains from one sample sequenced in a study of shared clonotypes between healthy human individuals. The naive CD8 population came from CD45RO-negative cells selected for CCR7, without terminally differentiated effector memory CD45RA+ cells. This table comes from immunoSEQ multiplex PCR, and its TCRdb copy is limited to in-frame clones, with some not included. Altogether about 1.9 million clones are present, roughly 93% being singletons, with the ten largest covering more than 1.5%. Source material: naive CD8+ T cells from PBMCs. The receptor source for this set is a man younger than 30 in good health. Some clones in this sample may be carry-over from other donors' samples.

The chain links TRBV4-1 to TRBJ1-2; 10 bases line up with TRBD1. The V gene's germline CDR1 is MGHRA and CDR2 YSYEKL. This CDR3 is built from 18 residues. Trimming cost V 1 base and J 0 bases; bases outside gene matches: 8. The CDR3 loop is CASSQALGTGASNYGYTF. CDR3 sequence (DNA): TGCGCCAGCAGCCAAGCTCTGGGGACAGGGGCTTCTAACTATGGCTACACCTTC.

About this clone: Distinct nucleotide sequences in the sample also encode this CDR3. This rearrangement joins TRBV7-9 to TRBJ2-7; unclear D gene. The V end was cut by 4 bases, the J end by 0 bases, with 10 bases between. The CDR3 covers 14 residues. Looked up from germline, CDR1 is SEHNR and CDR2 is FQNEAQ (reference sequence). CDR3 residues: CASSSSGSSYEQYF. In DNA, the CDR3 is TGTGCCAGCAGCTCGTCCGGGTCCTCCTACGAGCAGTACTTC.

This clone was recorded once. The chain recombines TRBV7-7 with TRBJ2-1, with TRBD1 matching over 12 bases. The CDR3 spans 15 residues. Germline V lookup: CDR1 SSHAT, CDR2 FNYEAQ (reference sequence). J was trimmed by 8 bases and V by 5 bases; bases with no gene match: 7. CDR3 amino acids: CASSAGTGGFDEQFF. DNA of the CDR3: TGTGCCAGCAGCGCCGGGACAGGGGGCTTTGATGAGCAGTTCTTC.

DNA of the CDR3: TGTGCCAGCAAAGTCGACTATGGCTACACCTTC. Protein product: CASKVDYGYTF. The V gene is TRBV28, the J gene TRBJ1-2; D uncertain. The CDR3 totals 11 residues. The V gene lost 7 bases and the J gene lost 3 bases, with 6 bases spanning the gap. Germline V gene sequence: CDR1 MDHEN, CDR2 SYDVKM.

This chain connects TRBV27 to TRBJ2-7; TRBD2 aligns across 7 bases. The V gene's germline CDR1 is MNHEY and CDR2 SMNVEV (reference sequence). This CDR3 contains 15 residues. V shed 1 base and J 6 bases; nucleotides not matched to a gene: 9. For the CDR3, the DNA is TGTGCCAGCAGTTTATTGGGCGGGAGCTGGGGCGAGCAGTACTTC. Translation: CASSLLGGSWGEQYF.

Turning to this clone: At the DNA level, this CDR3 is encoded by other sequences in the same sample as well. The chain joins TRBV19 to TRBJ1-5; maybe TRBD1 (6 bases). Trimming cost V 0 bases and J 0 bases, with 9 bases left between them. The CDR3 is 16 amino acids. The germline V gene encodes CDR1 LNHDA and CDR2 SQIVND (reference sequence). CDR3 sequence (DNA): TGTGCCAGTAGTATAGAAGACAGGTATAGCAATCAGCCCCAGCATTTT. Its translation: CASSIEDRYSNQPQHF.

The chain has TRBV29-1 and TRBJ2-7; TRBD1 aligns across 7 bases. This CDR3 has 14 amino acids. V lost 7 bases to trimming and J lost 3 bases; unmatched junction nucleotides: 12. CDR1 and CDR2 from the germline V gene are SQVTM and ANQGSEA. CDR3 in DNA: TGCAGCGCCCTACAGACGGGACAGCTCTACGAGCAGTACTTC. Translating gives CSALQTGQLYEQYF.

Notes on this clone: Other DNA sequences from this sample encode an identical CDR3 as well. This chain connects TRBV6-5 to TRBJ2-7; 7 bases agree with TRBD1. CDR1 is MNHEY and CDR2 is SVGAGI in the germline V gene. With V trimmed by 6 bases and J by 2 bases, 4 bases remained unmatched. This CDR3 has 13 residues. The CDR3 nucleotides are TGTGCCAGCAGACGCGACAGGGCCTACGAGCAGTACTTC. This encodes CASRRDRAYEQYF.

The rearrangement links TRBV28 to TRBJ2-5, with 9 bases fitting TRBD1. The J call may be wrong; the DNA end is better matched by TRBJ2-7. The CDR3 consists of 13 residues. Germline V lookup: CDR1 MDHEN, CDR2 SYDVKM. The CDR3 DNA follows: TGTGCCAGCAGTATCCGACAGGGGGGCGAGCAGTACTTC. It encodes CASSIRQGGEQYF.

The rearrangement links TRBV27 to TRBJ2-1; maybe TRBD2 (6 bases). CDR1 is MNHEY and CDR2 is SMNVEV in the germline V gene (reference sequence). The CDR3 loop spans 18 amino acids. Trimming took 2 bases from V and 4 from J, leaving 21 bases between them. The CDR3 region is CASSLINRAGYSYNEQFF. The CDR3 DNA reads TGTGCCAGCAGTTTAATTAATCGGGCGGGATATTCGTACAATGAGCAGTTCTTC.

CDR3 residues: CASSPRLAGQDTQYF. The CDR3 DNA reads TGTGCCAGCAGTCCAAGACTAGCGGGACAGGATACGCAGTATTTT. The rearrangement joins TRBV28 to TRBJ2-3; 11 bases map to TRBD2. V dropped 5 bases and J dropped 6; count of bases not matched to a gene: 7. The germline CDR1 and CDR2 sequences are MDHEN and SYDVKM. This CDR3 comprises 15 residues.

This chain uses TRBV27 with TRBJ2-7, with D tentatively TRBD2 (7 bases). V lost 3 bases and J 2 bases, leaving 11 bases between the germline ends. Per germline, CDR1 MNHEY and CDR2 SMNVEV (reference sequence). The CDR3 contains 14 residues. CDR3 in amino acids: CASSFGGPTYEQYF. The CDR3 region has the DNA TGTGCCAGCAGTTTCGGGGGGCCGACCTACGAGCAGTACTTC.

The chain has TRBV27 and TRBJ1-5; 7 bases map to TRBD1. This CDR3 is 15 amino acids long. The V gene end was trimmed by 0 bases and the J gene end by 6 bases; junction bases not matched to a gene: 5. Per the germline V gene, CDR1 is MNHEY and CDR2 is SMNVEV (reference sequence). The DNA for the CDR3 is TGTGCCAGCAGTTTATCGGAGGCAGGGGGTCAGCCCCAGCATTTT. Protein: CASSLSEAGGQPQHF.

This chain connects TRBV4-3 to TRBJ2-7; tentative D call: TRBD2 (6 bases). The V end lost 1 base, the J end lost 0 bases, and 10 bases lay between the germline ends. Germline loops: CDR1 LGHNA, CDR2 YSLEER. The CDR3 consists of 15 residues. The CDR3 reads CASSQVWGDSYEQYF. Here the CDR3 DNA reads TGCGCCAGCAGCCAAGTCTGGGGGGACTCCTACGAGCAGTACTTC.